Each of the 25 T cell receptor beta chains below was sequenced from the same sample in a study of T cells expressing NK-cell markers. TCRdb reanalyzed the 5' RACE reads, giving one entry per CDR3 protein sequence and no DNA. This sample's table reports 200,000 to 300,000 distinct CDR3 sequences. Sequencing was carried out using blood T cells: a sorted CD56 or NKG2C T cell subset, CD4+ or CD8+ T cells, or bulk PBMC T cells (not recorded which). The receptors stem from a man aged 18 to 29 in good health.

The chain combines TRBV3-1 with TRBJ1-1. The CDR3 consists of 15 residues. Germline V gene data show CDR1 as LGHDT and CDR2 as YNNKEL (reference sequence). The CDR3 reads CASSQDRSVNTEAFF.

The chain carries TRBV5-4 and TRBJ2-1; the D gene TCRdb calls, TRBD1, cannot be checked with no DNA. CDR1 and CDR2 from the germline V gene are SGHNT and YYREEE (reference sequence). The CDR3 totals 15 residues. The CDR3 spells CASSLDGRSDNEQFF.

The chain links TRBV20-1 to TRBJ2-1; TCRdb's D call of TRBD2 is untestable without DNA. Germline lookup yields CDR1 DFQATT and CDR2 SNEGSKA (reference sequence). The CDR3 totals 15 residues. The CDR3: CSAPLRGGPHNEQFF.

The chain has TRBV12-3 or TRBV12-4 and TRBJ1-1; TCRdb calls TRBD1, which cannot be checked without DNA. The CDR3 sequence is 13 residues long. CDR3 loop: CASEDRGGTEAFF.

The gene calls are TRBV15 and TRBJ2-5. The CDR3 length is 15 residues. Germline V CDR1 and CDR2: LNHNV, YYDKDF (reference sequence). The CDR3: CATSREVANFETQYF.

The V call is TRBV6-1, the J call TRBJ2-5. The CDR3 covers 12 residues. Germline loops: CDR1 MNHNS, CDR2 SASEGT. CDR3 protein: CASRTFDWTQYF.

The J gene is TRBJ2-5, the V gene TRBV28; TCRdb's D call of TRBD1 is untestable without DNA. The CDR3 is 13 residues long. The V gene's germline CDR1 is MDHEN and CDR2 SYDVKM. The CDR3 is CASTPAGQETQYF. Based on the CDR3 plus reference TRBV28 and TRBJ2-5, the full variable domain is DVKVTQSSRYLVKRTGEKVFLECVQDMDHENMFWYRQDPGLGLRLIYFSYDVKMKEKGDIPEGYSVSREKKERFSLILESASTNQTSMYLCASTPAGQETQYFGPGTRLLVL.

The CDR3 protein is CASSMSGQGLRGYTF. The J gene is TRBJ1-2, the V gene TRBV7-2; the D gene TCRdb calls, TRBD1, cannot be checked with no DNA. CDR1 is SGHTA, CDR2 FQGNSA, per germline. The CDR3 is made up of 15 amino acids. Looking up the rest from reference TRBV7-2 and TRBJ1-2 gives the full variable domain: GAGVSQSPSNKVTEKGKDVELRCDPISGHTALYWYRQSLGQGLEFLIYFQGNSAPDKSGLPSDRFSAERTGGSVSTLTIQRTQQEDSAVYLCASSMSGQGLRGYTFGSGTRLTVV.

The chain links TRBV7-3 to TRBJ2-2; TCRdb calls TRBD1, which cannot be checked without DNA. Germline CDR1 reads SGHTA; CDR2 reads FQGTGA. This CDR3 spans 14 amino acids. The CDR3 loop is CASSSDRNTGELFF.

The gene calls are TRBV29-1 and TRBJ2-7; TCRdb outputs TRBD2, but without DNA this stays unchecked. The CDR3 has 12 residues. Per germline, CDR1 SQVTM and CDR2 ANQGSEA. The CDR3 sequence: CSVETSLYEQYF.

The chain uses TRBV5-1 and TRBJ2-1. CDR3 size: 12 residues. Germline V gene lookup returns CDR1 SGHRS and CDR2 YFSETQ. The CDR3: CASSLADNEQFF. The full variable domain, its missing parts supplied by reference TRBV5-1 and TRBJ2-1, is KAGVTQTPRYLIKTRGQQVTLSCSPISGHRSVSWYQQTPGQGLQFLFEYFSETQRNKGNFPGRFSGRQFSNSRSEMNVSTLELGDSALYLCASSLADNEQFFGPGTRLTVL.

This chain links TRBV5-4 with TRBJ2-1. The CDR3 loop spans 14 amino acids. CDR1 and CDR2 from the germline V gene are SGHNT and YYREEE (reference sequence). CDR3 in amino acids: CASSQGGAYNEQFF.

The genes are TRBV12-3 or TRBV12-4 and TRBJ2-2; absent DNA, TCRdb's TRBD1 call cannot be checked. The CDR3 covers 16 residues. CDR3 protein: CASSGGQIKNTGELFF.

This sequence joins TRBV15 and TRBJ1-2. This CDR3 is 13 amino acids long. CDR1 and CDR2 from the germline V gene are LNHNV and YYDKDF (reference sequence). The CDR3 region is CATSSRFLYGYTF.

This chain links TRBV5-1 with TRBJ1-5; TCRdb picks TRBD1, but there is no DNA to check that call. The CDR3 has 15 amino acids. The germline gives CDR1 SGHRS, CDR2 YFSETQ. The CDR3 loop reads CASSLAGTSNQPQHF.

The chain carries TRBV6-5 and TRBJ1-5; no DNA is available, so the TRBD1 call from TCRdb remains unchecked. CDR3 length: 16 residues. The germline V gene has CDR1 MNHEY and CDR2 SVGAGI. The CDR3 loop is CASTLNQAGQNQPQHF.

V is TRBV29-1 and J is TRBJ2-7; checking the TCRdb D call of TRBD1 is not possible without DNA. The germline V gene has CDR1 SQVTM and CDR2 ANQGSEA. CDR3 length equals 12 residues. The CDR3 sequence: CSVRTGVYEQYF.

The rearrangement links TRBV4-3 to TRBJ2-3. There are 14 residues in the CDR3. The germline V gene encodes CDR1 LGHNA and CDR2 YSLEER. CDR3 amino acids: CASSQDIGLDTQYF.

V usage is TRBV5-5 and J usage is TRBJ2-1; the D call of TRBD2 rests on TCRdb alone, since no DNA is present to check it. This CDR3 has 15 amino acids. CDR1 SGHKS and CDR2 YYEKEE come from the germline V gene (reference sequence). The CDR3: CASSSTGLTYNEQFF.

This chain uses TRBV12-3 or TRBV12-4 with TRBJ2-1; TCRdb's D call, TRBD1, is unchecked because there is no DNA. The CDR3 is made up of 15 amino acids. The CDR3 loop reads CASREDGQGGNEQFF.

V gene TRBV20-1 combines with J gene TRBJ1-1. CDR1 is DFQATT and CDR2 is SNEGSKA in the germline V gene (reference sequence). The CDR3 sequence is 14 residues long. The CDR3 is CSARDRRWGTEAFF.

This chain uses TRBV29-1 with TRBJ2-3; the TCRdb call, TRBD1, lacks DNA for checking. CDR3 length equals 12 residues. Germline V gene data show CDR1 as SQVTM and CDR2 as ANQGSEA. The CDR3: CSATPGPKTQYF.

This chain connects TRBV2 to TRBJ2-1. The CDR3 runs 12 residues. From germline, CDR1 is SNHLY and CDR2 FYNNEI. CDR3 protein: CASSVYGYEQFF.

The chain uses TRBV5-1 and TRBJ2-6. This CDR3 has 17 amino acids. Germline assignment: CDR1 SGHRS and CDR2 YFSETQ. The CDR3 sequence: CASSLVPMASGANVLTF.

The chain recombines TRBV5-6 with TRBJ1-2. The germline V gene encodes CDR1 SGHDT and CDR2 YYEEEE. The CDR3 is 14 amino acids. The CDR3 loop is CASSLIARDYGYTF.